This entry features one T cell receptor (beta chain) sequence. This clonotype was detected only a few times. Its cognate antigen has yet to be identified. No base quality information exists; no much larger clone differs at one position. The sample originates from a study of T cells in Graves' hyperthyroidism and ophthalmopathy (dated by TCRdb to about 2019). For the study in its entirety: Peripheral blood was sampled at the time of initial diagnosis, prior to any treatment. According to the paper, TCR Vbeta CDR3 sequencing was carried out on 120 to 150 peripheral blood samples, which came from approximately 41 ophthalmopathy, 75 to 80 hyperthyroidism and roughly 17 progressor patients. The study also compared thyroid tissue and blood T-cell repertoires from about six Graves' hyperthyroidism patients. Once sampling was done, hyperthyroidism patients were given methimazole at a starting dose of 30 mg daily, whereas ophthalmopathy patients were given high-dose intravenous methylprednisolone. The 90 or so discovery patients were randomly split 7:3 into training and test sets. Prospective prediction of ophthalmopathy was tested in an independent validation cohort consisting of about 19 hyperthyroidism patients and around 16 patients who later progressed to ophthalmopathy. To identify distinguishing TCR V-J signatures, a discovery cohort of 100 or so patients was used, comprising 40 to 45 with Graves' ophthalmopathy and approximately 58 with stable Graves' hyperthyroidism. What the research found in general, with its limitations: During validation, the model predicted progression to ophthalmopathy a median of about 6.5 months ahead of onset, with around 71% sensitivity and 72% to 80% specificity. Blood samples also contained most of the expanded thyroid clonotypes (frequency above 0.001), which suggests that blood repertoires may reflect thyroid immune responses. A model built on a 13 V-J signature distinguished ophthalmopathy from stable hyperthyroidism, reaching around 88% sensitivity and 81.08% specificity in cross-validation and 80%/75% in testing. Sample size was not statistically predetermined, and investigators were not blinded to group allocation.

Here V drops 3 bases and J drops 0 bases, and the junction holds 10 bases not matched to any gene. The CDR1 and CDR2 encoded by the germline V gene are KGHSH and LQKENI. From the cysteine up to the phenylalanine, the CDR3 has a length of 18 residues. Only CDR3 DNA is held: 54 bases, read in frame from base 1. The TCR beta CDR3 regions were amplified from the RNA transcripts. The TCR CDR3 was subjected to a first round of RT-PCR using the HTBI primer set and the Qiagen OneStep RT-PCR kit. A second multiplex PCR round built the libraries, followed by size selection and purification. The libraries were sequenced on an Illumina HiSeq2000 using paired-end 100 bp reads. The paper's data handling went like this. Raw data were processed with SOAPnuke, discarding reads with adapters, uncalled bases, mean Phred below 15, or no exact constant-primer or identifier match. High-quality paired reads were merged with COPE v1.2.5, and unique nucleotide sequences were defined as clonotypes. Clonotypes were aligned to IMGT TRBV, TRBD and TRBJ reference segments using MiTCR v1.1. The analysis was restricted to V-J combinations with a frequency above 0.0001, which together covered roughly 99% of the repertoires. The TCS score was defined as the ratio of F50 (clonal expansion) to E x V (chaos), calculated using BLOSUM62-based TCRdist between CDR3 peptides within each V-J. Welch's t-statistics and random forest reduced approximately 520 V-J features to 13, which were used in a naive Bayes classifier (R e1071). TCRdb reran the public reads through fastp at Q25 and MiXCR, keeping productive beta chains. Each CDR3 protein appears once, grouped with its most common genes and DNA. These V and J calls derive from TCRdb rather than the authors' analysis. This sample lists approximately 570,000 distinct CDR3 sequences; 15% to 20% were detected once. The ten largest account for less than 55% of the sample.

In the ophthalmopathy patients, disease was moderately to severely active, with a Clinical Activity Score of 3 or more, a NOSPECS grade of 4 or more, and a duration of less than 3 months. The study excluded patients with uncontrolled infections, other autoimmune diseases, pregnancy or lactation. Diagnoses were based on clinical symptoms, serum thyroxine and TRAb, thyroid ultrasound and orbital computed tomography. PBMCs were separated from 10 ml of fresh peripheral blood using Ficoll-Paque density gradient centrifugation. Total RNA was extracted with Trizol reagent, and quality was checked on an Agilent 2100 Bioanalyzer.

The receptor chain draws on TRBV18 and TRBJ1-4; 7 central nucleotides agree with TRBD1. The TCR originated in a man in his forties or fifties with Graves' ophthalmopathy. Source material: blood. The sequenced DNA: TGTGCCAGCTCACCCCGGACAGGCAGTCAGTCAACTAATGAAAAACTGTTTTTT. The resulting protein is CASSPRTGSQSTNEKLFF.